This T cell receptor (beta chain) was sequenced in a study of blood T cell repertoires in COVID-19. Study-level information: The United States, Italy and Spain were the sources of the acute and convalescent COVID-19 samples. PBMCs, B-cell-depleted T cells, or T cells were the source of the cDNA or gDNA that made up the material.

Membership in each cohort depended on participant-reported clinical history. Worth noting for this clone: Different DNA sequences within this sample yield the same CDR3.

Sequencing was performed with immunoSEQ multiplex PCR; in TCRdb, only in-frame clones are kept and a portion is missing. In the table there are around 500,000 clones, 70% to 90% of which are singletons. The sequenced sample consisted of PBMCs or T cells enriched from blood (not recorded which). The source of this sequence is a woman aged 55-70 years who had recovered from COVID-19.

In DNA form, the CDR3 reads TGTGCCATCAGGGGGACAGGGGGAAGTGGAAACACCATATATTTT. Amino acid sequence: CAIRGTGGSGNTIYF. This chain uses TRBV10-3 with TRBJ1-3; 11 positions agree with TRBD1. Unmatched junction bases numbered 4, after V lost 6 bases and J lost 3 bases. From germline, CDR1 is ENHRY and CDR2 SYGVKD. The CDR3 covers 15 residues.